This TCR beta chain was obtained from a study of monozygotic twins with inflammatory bowel disease. No DNA is given; TCRdb re-called the 5' RACE reads and lists each CDR3 protein once. The specimen's table records over 150,000 distinct CDR3 sequences. Notes on the study in general: The co-twins with IBD showed lower TCRbeta diversity (inverse Simpson) than their healthy siblings. The analysis did not separate different T cell subtypes.

Of note for this clonotype: What it recognizes is unknown.

The clonotype originates from a human donor with ulcerative colitis or Crohn's disease, or a healthy co-twin of an affected twin (not recorded which). Sequenced sample: blood.

The CDR3 region is CASNPLAGGETQYF. The chain links TRBV6-1 to TRBJ2-5; TCRdb gives TRBD2 as the D gene, but with no DNA this cannot be confirmed. Germline-derived CDR1 and CDR2 are MNHNS and SASEGT. This CDR3 is 14 amino acids long.